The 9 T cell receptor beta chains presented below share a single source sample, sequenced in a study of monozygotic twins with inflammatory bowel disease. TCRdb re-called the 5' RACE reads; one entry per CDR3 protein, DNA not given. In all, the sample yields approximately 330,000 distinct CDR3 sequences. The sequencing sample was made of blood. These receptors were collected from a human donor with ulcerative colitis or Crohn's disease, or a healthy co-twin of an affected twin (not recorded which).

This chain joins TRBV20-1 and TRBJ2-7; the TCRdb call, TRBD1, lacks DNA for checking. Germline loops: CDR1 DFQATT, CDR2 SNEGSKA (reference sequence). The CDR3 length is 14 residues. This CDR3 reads CSASRGAGSYEQYF.

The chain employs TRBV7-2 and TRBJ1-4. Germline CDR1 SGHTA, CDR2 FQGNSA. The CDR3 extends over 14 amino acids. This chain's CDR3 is CASSSGGTNEKLFF.

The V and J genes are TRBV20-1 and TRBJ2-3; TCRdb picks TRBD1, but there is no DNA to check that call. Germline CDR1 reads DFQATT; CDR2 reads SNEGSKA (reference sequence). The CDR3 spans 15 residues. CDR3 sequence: CSAPGGGPSTDTQYF.

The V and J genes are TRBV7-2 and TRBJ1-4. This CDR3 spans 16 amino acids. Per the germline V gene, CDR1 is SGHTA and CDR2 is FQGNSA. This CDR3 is CASSLAFRTSDEKLFF.

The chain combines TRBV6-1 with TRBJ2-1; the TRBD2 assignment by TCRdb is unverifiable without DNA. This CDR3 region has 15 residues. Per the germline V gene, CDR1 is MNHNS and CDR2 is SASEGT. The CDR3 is CASSEEGGTYNEQFF.

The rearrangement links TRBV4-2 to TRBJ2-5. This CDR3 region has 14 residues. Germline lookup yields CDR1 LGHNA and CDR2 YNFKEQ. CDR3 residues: CASSQAVFQETQYF.

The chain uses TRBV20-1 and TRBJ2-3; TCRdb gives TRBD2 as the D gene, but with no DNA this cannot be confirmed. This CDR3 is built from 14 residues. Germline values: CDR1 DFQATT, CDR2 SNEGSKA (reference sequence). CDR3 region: CSGRGGGGADTQYF.

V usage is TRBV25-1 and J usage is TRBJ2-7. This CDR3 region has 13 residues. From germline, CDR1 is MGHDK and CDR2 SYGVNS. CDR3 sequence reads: CASREAGYYEQYF.

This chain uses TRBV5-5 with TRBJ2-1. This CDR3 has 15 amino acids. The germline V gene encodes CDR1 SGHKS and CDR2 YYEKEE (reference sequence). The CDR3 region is CASSQVRQTYNEQFF. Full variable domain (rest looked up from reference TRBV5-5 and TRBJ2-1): DAGVTQSPTHLIKTRGQQVTLRCSPISGHKSVSWYQQVLGQGPQFIFQYYEKEERGRGNFPDRFSARQFPNYSSELNVNALLLGDSALYLCASSQVRQTYNEQFFGPGTRLTVL.